This TCR beta chain was sequenced for a study of B cell selection in AIRE deficiency. As concerns this clone: What it binds is not known.

In the study's own analysis: Pooled conventional T cells gave roughly 99,000 patient and around 130,000 donor TCRbeta sequences. The table came from immunoSEQ multiplex PCR; TCRdb's copy has only in-frame clones and leaves some out. V, J and clone size are those of that table, while D and trimming were read from the DNA. This table holds 20,000 to 25,000 clones, roughly 97% found once. Germline V gene sequence: CDR1 SGHRS, CDR2 YFSETQ. This CDR3 comprises 13 residues. Trimming removed 0 bases at V and 12 bases at J, with 15 bases between. General study findings and limits: Healthy Tconv contained around two fifths of shared healthy Treg sequences; only TCRbeta sequenced. Patient Tconv and Treg cells showed healthy-like TCRBV usage, CDR3 length, diversity.

Sorting defined conventional CD4 T cells as CD4+CD127+. What was sequenced was conventional CD4+ T cells sorted from PBMCs. The sequence was collected from a human donor with AIRE deficiency. V gene TRBV5-1 combines with J gene TRBJ1-1; D is uncertain. Here the CDR3 reads CASSLEGRLGPFF. Written as DNA, the CDR3 is TGCGCCAGCAGCTTGGAAGGGAGGCTGGGCCCTTTCTTT.